Each of the 29 T cell receptor beta chains below was sequenced from the same sample in a study of blood T cell repertoires in COVID-19 (dated by TCRdb to the early 2020s). The library was made by the immunoSEQ multiplex PCR assay. TCRdb retrieved this table from immuneACCESS and kept in-frame rearrangements only. Not all clones are present; in checked studies, unresolved V genes account for under half, and no reason is known for the remainder. Counted in this sample were roughly 430,000 clones; 88% of them appeared once. The top ten clonotypes cover about 1.5% of the sample. Sequencing input: PBMCs or T cells enriched from blood (not recorded which). The source is a woman younger than 30 who had been exposed to COVID-19.

This clone was counted a few times. V and J are TRBV4-2 and TRBJ1-3; D not certain. The CDR3 runs 13 residues. CDR1 and CDR2 (germline): LGHNA, YNFKEQ. The V end lost 2 bases, the J end lost 11 bases, and 13 bases lay between the germline ends. The CDR3 DNA follows: TGTGCCAGCAGCCAAAGCGTCGAGGGATCCATATATTTT. It encodes CASSQSVEGSIYF.

The chain recombines TRBV19 with TRBJ2-6, with 13 nucleotides matching TRBD2. Germline values: CDR1 LNHDA, CDR2 SQIVND (reference sequence). The CDR3 is 15 residues long. V gave up 10 bases and J gave up 2 bases; unmatched junction bases: 2. The CDR3 DNA reads TGTGCCACGACTAGCGGGGGGACTGGGGCCAACGTCCTGACTTTC. This encodes CATTSGGTGANVLTF.

J is TRBJ2-7 and V is TRBV28; D is possibly TRBD2 (5 bases). The CDR3 is made up of 15 amino acids. The ends were cut back, 2 bases at V and 2 bases at J, with 13 bases in the middle. Germline V gene data show CDR1 as MDHEN and CDR2 as SYDVKM. This CDR3 is CASSLGPGNPYEQYF. CDR3 DNA sequence: TGTGCCAGCAGTTTAGGGCCCGGGAATCCCTACGAGCAGTACTTC. The full variable domain, completed using reference TRBV28 and TRBJ2-7, is DVKVTQSSRYLVKRTGEKVFLECVQDMDHENMFWYRQDPGLGLRLIYFSYDVKMKEKGDIPEGYSVSREKKERFSLILESASTNQTSMYLCASSLGPGNPYEQYFGPGTRLTVT.

CDR3 DNA sequence: TGTGCCAGCAGCCCTCAAGGACAGGGGAGCACTGAAGCTTTCTTT. Translated: CASSPQGQGSTEAFF. The genes are TRBV3-1 (or the pseudogene TRBV3-2) and TRBJ1-1, with 9 nucleotides matching TRBD1. Germline V gives CDR1 LGHDT, CDR2 YNNKEL (reference sequence). The CDR3 has 15 amino acids. V lost 4 bases, J lost 4 bases, and 7 bases stayed unmatched.

The chain couples TRBV12-3 or TRBV12-4 to TRBJ2-4; the D gene is possibly TRBD2 (6 bases). V lost 4 bases and J lost 13, with 14 bases in between. The CDR3 has 12 amino acids. The CDR3 loop is CASSSHPGLQYF. Here the CDR3 DNA reads TGTGCCAGCAGTTCACATCCGGGACTCCAGTACTTC.

CDR3 nucleotides: TGTGCCAGCAGCTCCCGGACAATCACGGACTATGGCTACACCTTC. Residues: CASSSRTITDYGYTF. The gene calls are TRBV7-2 and TRBJ1-2; D is perhaps TRBD1 (5 bases). The CDR3 contains 15 residues. Trimming pared 4 bases from V and 3 bases from J, leaving 15 bases between. Germline CDR1 reads SGHTA; CDR2 reads FQGNSA.

The chain is built from TRBV29-1 and TRBJ2-3, with TRBD2 matching over 10 bases. Trimming removed 6 bases from V and 2 bases from J; junction bases left unmatched: 5. The germline V gene encodes CDR1 SQVTM and CDR2 ANQGSEA. This CDR3 spans 14 amino acids. The CDR3 nucleotides read TGCAGCGTGGCAGCGGGAGGGCCCACAGATACGCAGTATTTT. It yields the protein CSVAAGGPTDTQYF.

Notes on this clone: Other DNA sequences in the same sample also yield this CDR3. The V call is TRBV12-3 or TRBV12-4, the J call TRBJ1-3; D unclear. The ends were cut back, 3 bases at V and 4 bases at J, with 7 bases in the middle. The CDR3 covers 13 residues. CDR3 sequence (DNA): TGTGCCAGCAGTTTGAGGTCGGGAAACACCATATATTTT. As protein: CASSLRSGNTIYF.

The chain joins TRBV27 to TRBJ2-7; D is unresolved. This CDR3 contains 12 residues. V was shortened by 8 bases and J by 0 bases, with 8 bases between the two germline ends. Germline V CDR1 and CDR2: MNHEY, SMNVEV (reference sequence). CDR3 region: CASGLNSYEQYF. CDR3 DNA: TGTGCCAGCGGCCTCAACTCCTACGAGCAGTACTTC.

V and J are TRBV29-1 and TRBJ1-1, with D unclear. V was pared by 6 bases and J by 1 base, with 9 bases between. Germline CDR1 reads SQVTM; CDR2 reads ANQGSEA. This CDR3 has 12 amino acids. The CDR3 region has the DNA TGCAGCGTAGAGCCAACGAACACTGAAGCTTTCTTT. It yields the protein CSVEPTNTEAFF.

The V and J genes are TRBV11-2 and TRBJ1-2, with a weak D call TRBD1 (6 bases). This CDR3 has 16 amino acids. With 0 bases removed from V and 4 bases from J, the gap between germline ends came to 15 bases. Germline V gene sequence: CDR1 SGHAT, CDR2 FQNNGV. The CDR3 sequence is CASSLEIRVGAYGYTF. The CDR3 nucleotides are TGTGCCAGCAGCTTAGAGATACGGGTGGGGGCCTATGGCTACACCTTC.

V gene TRBV5-4 combines with J gene TRBJ2-1; perhaps TRBD1 as D (5 bases). Trimming took 2 bases from V and 0 from J, leaving 12 bases between them. Per germline, CDR1 SGHNT and CDR2 YYREEE (reference sequence). The CDR3 covers 16 residues. DNA of the CDR3: TGTGCCAGCAGCTTAGCAGGACAACTCTCCTACAATGAGCAGTTCTTC. Translation: CASSLAGQLSYNEQFF.

The rearrangement uses TRBV7-3 and TRBJ2-2, with 9 bases aligning to TRBD1. Trimming took 2 bases from V and 7 from J; bases not matched to a gene: 5. Germline assignment: CDR1 SGHTA and CDR2 FQGTGA. The CDR3 contains 15 residues. As DNA, the CDR3 is TGTGCCAGCAGCTTATTGGACAGGGGCCACGGGGAGCTGTTTTTT. It specifies CASSLLDRGHGELFF.

This chain links TRBV6-5 with TRBJ2-7, with a weak D call TRBD1 (6 bases). Trimming removed 10 bases from V and 2 bases from J, with 15 bases in between. CDR3 length equals 13 residues. Germline-derived CDR1 and CDR2 are MNHEY and SVGAGI. DNA of the CDR3: TGTGCCACCTCTTGGACAGAGCCCTACGAGCAGTACTTC. Residues: CATSWTEPYEQYF.

The V gene is TRBV28, the J gene TRBJ2-5; 15 bases are a match to TRBD2. CDR3 length: 16 residues. Germline V CDR1 and CDR2: MDHEN, SYDVKM. V gave up 6 bases and J gave up 5 bases; unmatched junction bases: 7. The DNA of the CDR3 is TGTGCCAGCAGGTCGGGACTAGCGGGAGGTGGGGAGACCCAGTACTTC. Amino acid sequence: CASRSGLAGGGETQYF.

This clone was seen just once. The rearrangement uses TRBV28 and TRBJ2-3, with TRBD2 identical over 13 bases. The J segment lost 2 bases and the V segment lost 5 bases, leaving 7 bases of the junction unmatched. Germline CDR1 reads MDHEN; CDR2 reads SYDVKM. The CDR3 spans 17 residues. The CDR3 DNA reads TGTGCCAGCAGTCCGACTAGCGGGAGGTGGGACACAGATACGCAGTATTTT. Translated: CASSPTSGRWDTDTQYF.

The V call is TRBV27, the J call TRBJ1-2; D possibly corresponds to TRBD1 (6 bases). The length of the CDR3 is 19 residues. With 4 bases removed from V and 1 base from J, the gap between germline ends came to 25 bases. The germline V gene has CDR1 MNHEY and CDR2 SMNVEV (reference sequence). Here the CDR3 DNA reads TGTGCCAGCAGTTCGGCCTGGGACACAAGAGGACCCTTTAACTATGGCTACACCTTC. Protein product: CASSSAWDTRGPFNYGYTF.

The rearrangement uses TRBV7-2 and TRBJ2-1; D remains unclear. V was pared by 4 bases and J by 3 bases, with 4 bases between. CDR3 length: 12 residues. Germline CDR1 reads SGHTA; CDR2 reads FQGNSA. The CDR3 region has the DNA TGTGCCAGCAGCTCACTCTACAATGAGCAGTTCTTC. Translated, it gives CASSSLYNEQFF.

This chain joins TRBV23-1 and TRBJ1-5; D might be TRBD1 (5 bases). TRBV23-1 is known as an ORF, though its function is uncertain. The CDR3 runs 16 residues. With 0 bases removed from V and 3 bases from J, the gap between germline ends came to 12 bases. CDR3 nucleotides: TGCGCCAGCAGTCAATCCTCGAGACAGTTCAATCAGCCCCAGCATTTT. Protein product: CASSQSSRQFNQPQHF.

In this sample, this clone turned up many times. This CDR3 reads CASSYSQGLGYTF. The CDR3 nucleotides are TGTGCCAGCAGTTATTCCCAGGGCCTTGGCTACACCTTC. The J gene is TRBJ1-2, the V gene TRBV6-5, with D possibly matching TRBD1 (5 bases). CDR1 is MNHEY and CDR2 is SVGAGI in the germline V gene. Trimming cost V 3 bases and J 7 bases, with 12 bases left between them. This CDR3 spans 13 amino acids.

The V gene is TRBV9, the J gene TRBJ2-7; 7 bases map to TRBD1. The CDR3 totals 15 residues. J was trimmed by 0 bases and V by 4 bases; bases with no gene match: 7. Germline loops: CDR1 SGDLS, CDR2 YYNGEE. CDR3 sequence: CASSTRRDSSYEQYF. The DNA for the CDR3 is TGTGCCAGCAGCACCCGCCGGGACAGCTCCTACGAGCAGTACTTC.

The rearrangement uses TRBV2 and TRBJ2-1, with TRBD2 identical over 7 bases. The V gene end was trimmed by 6 bases and the J gene end by 4 bases; junction bases not matched to a gene: 12. The germline gives CDR1 SNHLY, CDR2 FYNNEI. The CDR3 consists of 16 residues. The CDR3 nucleotides are TGTGCCAGCAGATCCAATCCAGCGGGGAAGTACAATGAGCAGTTCTTC. Translating gives CASRSNPAGKYNEQFF.

This chain uses TRBV12-3 or TRBV12-4 with TRBJ2-3; D might be TRBD2 (7 bases). Trimming took off 0 bases at V and 14 bases at J, with 12 bases between the two ends. CDR3 size: 12 residues. The CDR3 nucleotides read TGTGCCAGCAGTTTAGCGGGCGGGGGCGTGTATTTT. It translates to CASSLAGGGVYF.

The gene calls are TRBV7-3 and TRBJ2-3; possible D gene TRBD2, 5 bases. The germline gives CDR1 SGHTA, CDR2 FQGTGA. V lost 5 bases and J 2 bases, leaving 11 bases between the germline ends. The CDR3 is made up of 14 amino acids. The CDR3 loop is CASSTAGNTDTQYF. The CDR3 DNA reads TGTGCCAGCAGCACGGCGGGCAACACAGATACGCAGTATTTT.

V gene TRBV28 combines with J gene TRBJ1-2, with D tentatively TRBD1 (6 bases). Trimming took 8 bases from V and 4 from J, leaving 14 bases between them. CDR1 and CDR2 from the germline V gene are MDHEN and SYDVKM. The CDR3 spans 13 residues. The CDR3 reads CASHPGAGYGYTF. The CDR3 nucleotides read TGTGCCAGCCATCCAGGGGCGGGCTATGGCTACACCTTC.

The chain employs TRBV12-2 and TRBJ2-1; the D call in the table, TRBD2, was not verified against the DNA. TRBV12-2 is recorded as a pseudogene. The CDR3 contains 17 residues. Here the CDR3 reads CASRASHGESSYNEQFF. The CDR3 coding sequence is TGTGCAAGTCGCGCCTCGCATGGGGAGAGCTCCTACAATGAGCAGTTCTTC.

V is TRBV7-2 and J is TRBJ1-1; D is uncertain. The CDR3 length is 14 residues. The germline V gene encodes CDR1 SGHTA and CDR2 FQGNSA. Trimming took 2 bases from V and 5 from J, leaving 12 bases between them. CDR3 nucleotide sequence: TGTGCCAGCAGCTTAAACACCCTGCGGACTGAAGCTTTCTTT. It encodes CASSLNTLRTEAFF.

The gene calls are TRBV27 and TRBJ1-5; D remains unclear. Trimming shortened V by 1 base and J by 0 bases, and 7 bases separated the two germline ends. This CDR3 contains 15 residues. Germline CDR1 reads MNHEY; CDR2 reads SMNVEV (reference sequence). The CDR3, as DNA: TGTGCCAGCAGTTTATGGGCGAATAGCAATCAGCCCCAGCATTTT. Protein: CASSLWANSNQPQHF.

This chain connects TRBV27 to TRBJ2-1; D perhaps matches TRBD2 (6 bases). Germline CDR1 reads MNHEY; CDR2 reads SMNVEV (reference sequence). This CDR3 contains 12 residues. The V end lost 6 bases, the J end lost 4 bases, and 7 bases lay between the germline ends. In DNA, the CDR3 is TGTGCCAGCAGGGGGACTTACAATGAGCAGTTCTTC. Its translation is CASRGTYNEQFF.